The 32 T cell receptor beta chains in this list originate from one sample, sequenced in a study of blood T cells in healthy people across ages. A J-beta primer mix and a sample-barcoded 5' primer were used in a second PCR of about 6 to 12 cycles. MiXCR, run by TCRdb on the 5' RACE reads, gives a single entry per CDR3 protein. The sample includes about 930,000 distinct CDR3 sequences, around 29% of them seen just once. Separately, the same data were catalogued under a study of T cells of mothers and their children.

Sample: blood. These receptors were collected from a woman in her thirties or forties in good health.

This clonotype was seen a few times. J is TRBJ2-7 and V is TRBV24-1, with D uncertain. Germline values: CDR1 KGHDR, CDR2 SFDVKD. Deletions cut 4 bases from V and 2 bases from J, with 8 bases between. The CDR3 is 13 residues long. The CDR3 coding sequence is TGTGCCACCAGTGAGACCCAAGCCTACGAGCAGTACTTC. Translation: CATSETQAYEQYF.

With respect to this clonotype: The junction does not match germline at one end; this may be a read error. The rearrangement joins TRBV5-1 to TRBJ1-1, with a weak D call TRBD1 (5 bases). Germline V CDR1 and CDR2: SGHRS, YFSETQ. The length of the CDR3 is 15 residues. Here the CDR3 DNA reads TGCGTCAGCAGCTTGGACGGACACGCGAACACTGAAGCTTTCTTT. Its protein is CVSSLDGHANTEAFF.

This clonotype was found a few times. V gene TRBV9 combines with J gene TRBJ2-2; TRBD1 is a possible D gene (6 bases). Germline CDR1 reads SGDLS; CDR2 reads YYNGEE. Trimming removed 5 bases from V and 1 base from J, with 12 bases in between. The CDR3 consists of 15 residues. CDR3 protein: CASSFQGRNTGELFF. CDR3 DNA sequence: TGTGCCAGCAGTTTTCAGGGGCGGAACACCGGGGAGCTGTTTTTT.

The rearrangement joins TRBV27 to TRBJ2-1, with D tentatively TRBD2 (6 bases). This CDR3 has 15 residues. Germline CDR1 MNHEY, CDR2 SMNVEV (reference sequence). V lost 6 bases, J lost 5 bases, and 17 bases lay in between. The CDR3 DNA sequence: TGTGCCAGCAGCCACTACGGGGGTCTCAACAATGAGCAGTTCTTC. Amino acids: CASSHYGGLNNEQFF.

About this clonotype itself: One end of the junction is discordant with germline, which a read error may explain. This chain links TRBV29-1 with TRBJ2-3; maybe TRBD1 (6 bases). CDR1 and CDR2 from the germline V gene are SQVTM and ANQGSEA. The CDR3 runs to 13 residues. The CDR3 loop reads CSVTGSGPDMQYF. The CDR3 nucleotides are TGCAGCGTTACAGGGAGTGGTCCAGATATGCAGTATTTT.

This clonotype turned up a few times. The rearrangement links TRBV5-1 to TRBJ1-6; no firm D call. This CDR3 is built from 15 residues. Trimming stripped 0 bases from V and 9 bases from J, with 13 bases between. Germline V lookup: CDR1 SGHRS, CDR2 YFSETQ. The CDR3 is CASSLGTQSGSPLHF. The DNA of the CDR3 is TGCGCCAGCAGCTTGGGAACGCAGTCGGGTTCACCCCTCCACTTT.

This clonotype occurred a few times. The V call is TRBV5-5, the J call TRBJ2-3, with 15 bases fitting TRBD2. Trimming at V came to 3 bases and at J to 6 bases, leaving 5 bases not matched to a gene. This CDR3 has 16 amino acids. Germline CDR1 SGHKS, CDR2 YYEKEE (reference sequence). The CDR3 coding sequence is TGTGCCAGCAGCTCTCCGGGGACTAGCGGGGGGGATACGCAGTATTTT. Encoded protein: CASSSPGTSGGDTQYF.

The rearrangement links TRBV13 to TRBJ2-1, with TRBD1 identical over 8 bases. V shed 5 bases and J 9 bases; nucleotides not matched to a gene: 9. Germline V lookup: CDR1 PRHDT, CDR2 FYEKMQ (reference sequence). The CDR3 length is 14 residues. The DNA of the CDR3 is TGTGCCAGCAGCCCCTGGACAGGGTTGATTGAGCAGTTCTTC. This encodes CASSPWTGLIEQFF.

This chain uses TRBV28 with TRBJ2-1, with D uncertain. This CDR3 is 14 amino acids long. V dropped 10 bases and J dropped 3 bases, with 16 bases sitting between them. Looked up from germline, CDR1 is MDHEN and CDR2 is SYDVKM. CDR3 in DNA: TGTGCCACTACGCCGGACGGGTTCTACAATGAGCAGTTCTTC. Translating it yields CATTPDGFYNEQFF.

There are many counts of this clonotype. The rearrangement links TRBV29-1 to TRBJ2-5, with 10 bases matching TRBD1. With V trimmed by 8 bases and J by 5 bases, 8 bases remained unmatched. Germline lookup yields CDR1 SQVTM and CDR2 ANQGSEA. This CDR3 spans 13 amino acids. In nucleotides, the CDR3 is TGCAGCATCAGACAGGGGGCGGGGGAGACCCAGTACTTC. It specifies CSIRQGAGETQYF. The full variable domain, rest sourced from reference TRBV29-1 and TRBJ2-5, is SAVISQKPSRDICQRGTSLTIQCQVDSQVTMMFWYRQQPGQSLTLIATANQGSEATYESGFVIDKFPISRPNLTFSTLTVSNMSPEDSSIYLCSIRQGAGETQYFGPGTRLLVL.

A remark on this clonotype: Given the absence of the conserved phenylalanine or tryptophan at the CDR3 end, a read error is likely. Because the CDR3's place on the DNA is in doubt, the DNA is left out and the CDR3 is given as listed by TCRdb. V and J are TRBV24-1 and TRBJ2-6. Per the germline V gene, CDR1 is KGHDR and CDR2 is SFDVKD. The length of the CDR3 is 16 amino acids, counting both ends. The CDR3 loop reads CATSDPGRSGANVMTC.

This clonotype turned up a few times. V gene TRBV7-2 combines with J gene TRBJ1-6, with D maybe TRBD1 (5 bases). V lost 6 bases, J lost 0 bases, and 9 bases lay in between. CDR3 length: 15 residues. Germline assignment: CDR1 SGHTA and CDR2 FQGNSA. CDR3 coding DNA: TGTGCCAGCAGTGAAGACAGCTCCTATAATTCACCCCTCCACTTT. Residues: CASSEDSSYNSPLHF. The variable domain in full, completed from reference TRBV7-2 and TRBJ1-6, reads GAGVSQSPSNKVTEKGKDVELRCDPISGHTALYWYRQSLGQGLEFLIYFQGNSAPDKSGLPSDRFSAERTGGSVSTLTIQRTQQEDSAVYLCASSEDSSYNSPLHFGNGTRLTVT.

J is TRBJ1-5 and V is TRBV7-9, with D uncertain. CDR3 length: 13 residues. V was cut by 5 bases and J by 12 bases, with 17 bases left in between. Germline V CDR1 and CDR2: SEHNR, FQNEAQ (reference sequence). CDR3 residues: CASSPTDRQGQHF. The CDR3 nucleotides read TGTGCCAGCAGCCCCACCGATAGACAAGGCCAGCATTTT.

This clonotype has ten or more counts. J is TRBJ2-5 and V is TRBV6-5; 9 bases fit TRBD1. V shed 5 bases, J shed 4 bases, and the junction held 8 bases outside the gene matches. Germline loops: CDR1 MNHEY, CDR2 SVGAGI. The CDR3 runs 15 residues. Here the CDR3 reads CASSTWTGDGETQYF. The CDR3, as DNA: TGTGCCAGCAGTACCTGGACAGGGGATGGAGAGACCCAGTACTTC.

This clonotype was counted only a few times. The chain combines TRBV20-1 with TRBJ1-4; 10 nucleotides align to TRBD1. V trimming: 6 bases; J trimming: 6 bases; junction bases outside the gene matches: 7. Germline CDR1 and CDR2: DFQATT and SNEGSKA (reference sequence). The length of the CDR3 is 14 residues. The CDR3 reads CSAPRTGGYEKLFF. In DNA, the CDR3 is TGCAGTGCCCCCCGGACAGGGGGATATGAAAAACTGTTTTTT.

The chain is built from TRBV5-1 and TRBJ2-5; TRBD1 might be the D (5 bases). Per germline, CDR1 SGHRS and CDR2 YFSETQ. V was clipped by 1 base and J by 5 bases, with 12 bases between them. The CDR3 runs to 14 residues. The CDR3 nucleotides read TGCGCCAGCAGCTTGCCAGGGTCCGTGGAGACCCAGTACTTC. Its protein is CASSLPGSVETQYF.

The CDR3 spells CASSLVGVDEQYF. CDR3 bases: TGTGCCAGCAGCTTAGTGGGGGTCGACGAGCAGTACTTC. This chain links TRBV11-2 with TRBJ2-7, with D perhaps being TRBD1 or TRBD2 (5 bases each). This CDR3 has 13 amino acids. V lost 1 base and J 5 bases, leaving 9 bases between the germline ends. Germline V CDR1 and CDR2: SGHAT, FQNNGV.

The chain combines TRBV12-3 or TRBV12-4 with TRBJ1-5; D may be TRBD1 (6 bases). This CDR3 region has 14 residues. V lost 6 bases and J 4 bases, leaving 13 bases between the germline ends. The CDR3 reads CASRSRGRNQPQHF. In nucleotides, the CDR3 is TGTGCCAGCAGGTCCAGGGGCCGGAATCAGCCCCAGCATTTT.

The chain recombines TRBV20-1 with TRBJ2-2, with 8 nucleotides matching TRBD1. The CDR3 contains 15 residues. Germline V gene lookup returns CDR1 DFQATT and CDR2 SNEGSKA (reference sequence). The V and J ends lost 0 bases and 4 bases, in that order; junction bases with no gene match: 4. DNA of the CDR3: TGCAGTGCTAGAGATGACAGGGGCGGCACCGGGGAGCTGTTTTTT. As protein: CSARDDRGGTGELFF.

In regard to this clonotype: Just one base apart from a much larger clone, this may be a read error. This chain joins TRBV4-1 and TRBJ2-1, with 7 positions matching TRBD1. The germline V gene has CDR1 MGHRA and CDR2 YSYEKL. Losses at the gene ends were 5 bases for V and 6 bases for J; bases not matched to a gene: 10. The CDR3 contains 15 residues. This chain's CDR3 is CASSYDRAHCNEQFF. As DNA, the CDR3 is TGCGCCAGCAGCTACGACAGGGCGCACTGCAATGAGCAGTTCTTC.

The chain's CDR3 is CASSRGGKDGYTF. The CDR3 DNA follows: TGTGCCAGCAGCCGAGGGGGAAAGGATGGCTACACCTTC. The chain joins TRBV7-2 to TRBJ1-2, with a tentative D call TRBD1 (6 bases). This CDR3 is built from 13 residues. The ends were cut back, 5 bases at V and 6 bases at J, with 13 bases in the middle. CDR1 SGHTA and CDR2 FQGNSA come from the germline V gene.

This rearrangement joins TRBV4-3 to TRBJ2-1; tentatively, D is TRBD1 (5 bases). This CDR3 region has 17 residues. V shed 0 bases and J shed 7 bases, with 19 bases lying between them. Germline V gene data show CDR1 as LGHNA and CDR2 as YSLEER. CDR3 coding DNA: TGCGCCAGCAGCCAAGATAATTGGGGCAGGGCTGGTAATGAGCAGTTCTTC. Its translation: CASSQDNWGRAGNEQFF.

This clonotype was picked up a small number of times. V and J are TRBV27 and TRBJ2-7; 9 nucleotides line up with TRBD1. Germline V gives CDR1 MNHEY, CDR2 SMNVEV (reference sequence). The CDR3 spans 15 residues. Trimming removed 4 bases from V and 5 bases from J; junction bases left unmatched: 9. The CDR3 loop reads CASSSPGQGWHEQYF. Written as DNA, the CDR3 is TGTGCCAGCAGTTCACCGGGACAGGGTTGGCACGAGCAGTACTTC.

There are many counts of this clonotype. V and J are TRBV10-3 and TRBJ2-3; unclear D gene. With 3 bases removed from V and 2 bases from J, the gap between germline ends came to 3 bases. The CDR3 is made up of 12 amino acids. The germline gives CDR1 ENHRY, CDR2 SYGVKD. CDR3 protein: CAISDPTDTQYF. Written as DNA, the CDR3 is TGTGCCATCAGTGACCCCACAGATACGCAGTATTTT.

The gene calls are TRBV28 and TRBJ2-7; 8 bases line up with TRBD2. The germline V gene encodes CDR1 MDHEN and CDR2 SYDVKM. V shed 8 bases, J shed 0 bases, and the junction held 6 bases outside the gene matches. The CDR3 has 14 amino acids. CDR3 in DNA: TGTGCCAGCTTAATAGCGGGAAGCTCCTACGAGCAGTACTTC. Protein product: CASLIAGSSYEQYF.

This clonotype was seen more than once but under ten times. V is TRBV4-1 and J is TRBJ2-1, with TRBD2 identical over 12 bases. Germline CDR1 is MGHRA and CDR2 is YSYEKL. The V and J ends lost 2 bases and 9 bases, in that order; junction bases with no gene match: 8. The CDR3 extends over 16 amino acids. The CDR3 protein is CASSQPPSGGAVEQFF. The CDR3 nucleotides read TGCGCCAGCAGCCAACCTCCTAGCGGGGGGGCTGTTGAGCAGTTCTTC.

This chain uses TRBV7-9 with TRBJ1-1; the D is unclear. The germline V gene encodes CDR1 SEHNR and CDR2 FQNEAQ (reference sequence). The CDR3 length is 16 residues. Deletions cut 4 bases from V and 1 base from J, with 16 bases between. This chain's CDR3 is CASSSGVSSGNTEAFF. The CDR3 region has the DNA TGTGCCAGCAGCTCGGGCGTCTCTTCAGGGAACACTGAAGCTTTCTTT. Together with reference TRBV7-9 and TRBJ1-1, the CDR3 gives the full variable domain: DTGVSQNPRHKITKRGQNVTFRCDPISEHNRLYWYRQTLGQGPEFLTYFQNEAQLEKSRLLSDRFSAERPKGSFSTLEIQRTEQGDSAMYLCASSSGVSSGNTEAFFGQGTRLTVV.

In this sample, this clonotype turned up once. This CDR3 reads CASSLQLAGVSGELFF. The CDR3 bases are TGTGCCAGCAGCCTCCAACTAGCGGGGGTGTCCGGGGAGCTGTTTTTT. J is TRBJ2-2 and V is TRBV7-2; 11 bases agree with TRBD2. The CDR3 has 16 residues. Looked up from germline, CDR1 is SGHTA and CDR2 is FQGNSA. The V and J ends lost 5 bases and 6 bases, in that order; junction bases with no gene match: 8.

This clonotype came up a few times. The chain employs TRBV18 and TRBJ1-2; the match to TRBD1 covers 11 bases. Trimming at V came to 0 bases and at J to 5 bases, leaving 5 bases not matched to a gene. Germline CDR1 KGHSH, CDR2 LQKENI. The CDR3 contains 16 residues. In DNA form, the CDR3 reads TGTGCCAGCTCACCACCGCGGGACAGGGGGGAATATGGCTACACCTTC. It is translated as CASSPPRDRGEYGYTF.

The sample holds a few counts of this clonotype. This sequence joins TRBV27 and TRBJ1-1; possibly TRBD1 for D (6 bases). The CDR3 runs 16 residues. The V end lost 6 bases, the J end lost 0 bases, and 17 bases lay between the germline ends. CDR1 and CDR2 from the germline V gene are MNHEY and SMNVEV (reference sequence). The DNA of the CDR3 is TGTGCCAGCAGGGGGGGGGCGATGAGCTTGAACACTGAAGCTTTCTTT. Amino acids: CASRGGAMSLNTEAFF.

The chain uses TRBV6-2 or TRBV6-3 and TRBJ2-4; D perhaps matches TRBD1 (8 bases). Deletions cut 5 bases from V and 6 bases from J, with 14 bases between. CDR1 is MNHEY, CDR2 SVGEGT, per germline. The CDR3 is made up of 14 amino acids. The CDR3, as DNA: TGTGCCAGCAGTACAGGGGGGGTTAGAAACATTCAGTACTTC. Protein: CASSTGGVRNIQYF.

Turning to this clonotype: This clone may be a read error of a much larger clone one base away. The chain has TRBV10-3 and TRBJ2-5; 11 nucleotides align to TRBD2. Looked up from germline, CDR1 is ENHRY and CDR2 is SYGVKD. This CDR3 region has 16 residues. For the CDR3, the DNA is TGTGCCATCAGTGAGTCGACTAGCGGGGACCAAGAGGCCCAGTACTTC. Translation: CAISESTSGDQEAQYF.